The rows below give T cell receptor beta chains drawn from one sample of a study of technical replicates of blood from a handful of donors. The protocol was immunoSEQ multiplex PCR, while the TCRdb copy is restricted to in-frame clones and leaves out a portion. The table has about 66,000 clones, approximately 97% seen once; the top ten hold approximately 0.25%. The sequencing input was T cells isolated from PBMCs. These receptor sequences come from a human donor in good health. Both conserved end residues are part of each CDR3. A D gene is named only where the DNA matches it firmly. Expanded clones get a size class; other rows say once, few or many, or leave the size out.

j_call | d_call | clone_size | v_call | cdr3_nt | cdr3_aa
TRBJ2-1 | TRBD1 | NA | TRBV7-9 | TGTGCCAGCAGCAAGGGACAGGTTTGGGGGGATGAGCAGTTCTTC | CASSKGQVWGDEQFF
TRBJ2-7 | TRBD1 | NA | TRBV5-5 | TGTGCCAGCAGCTTTGACAGGGCCTCCTACGAGCAGTACTTC | CASSFDRASYEQYF
TRBJ2-7 | NA | NA | TRBV4-1 | TGCGCCAGCAGCCAAGGTGAGGATGGACAGTCCGAGCAGTACTTC | CASSQGEDGQSEQYF
TRBJ2-3 | NA | NA | TRBV19 | TGTGCCAGTAGTATAGAGGACTCAGATACGCAGTATTTT | CASSIEDSDTQYF
TRBJ1-4 | NA | NA | TRBV19 | TGTGCCAGTAGTATTATTCGGAGAGATGAAAAACTGTTTTTT | CASSIIRRDEKLFF
TRBJ1-5 | NA | NA | TRBV19 | TGTGCCAGCCAATCCGGAGACGGGGGAAATCAGCCCCAGCATTTT | CASQSGDGGNQPQHF
TRBJ2-3 | NA | once | TRBV7-2 | TGTGCCAGCAGCTTAGCGCGCAGCACAGATACGCAGTATTTT | CASSLARSTDTQYF
TRBJ2-6 | NA | NA | TRBV7-3 | TGTGCCAGCAGCTTATACTTCCGCTCTGGGGCCAACGTCCTGACTTTC | CASSLYFRSGANVLTF
TRBJ2-5 | TRBD2 | NA | TRBV10-3 | TGTGCCATCAGGCCTAGCGGGAGGATGTACCAAGAGACCCAGTACTTC | CAIRPSGRMYQETQYF
TRBJ1-4 | TRBD1 | NA | TRBV28 | TGTGCCAGCGGGACAGTAAATGAAAAACTGTTTTTT | CASGTVNEKLFF
TRBJ1-1 | NA | NA | TRBV5-1 | TGCGCCAGCAGCTTCCACGCAGATCACACTGAAGCTTTCTTT | CASSFHADHTEAFF
TRBJ1-2 | TRBD1 | NA | TRBV28 | TGTGCCAGCAGAGTTAGACAGGGGCTACGCTACACCTTC | CASRVRQGLRYTF
TRBJ2-2 | TRBD2 | NA | TRBV6-1 | TGTGCCAGCATTCTAGCGGGAGGGATTTTTGGGGAGCTGTTTTTT | CASILAGGIFGELFF
TRBJ1-3 | NA | NA | TRBV7-6 | TGTGCCAGCAGCTTAGGTCTGGGGGCAGTTGGAAACACCATATATTTT | CASSLGLGAVGNTIYF
TRBJ1-2 | TRBD1 | NA | TRBV5-1 | TGCGCCAGCAGCTCCGACAGGGGTCATGGCTACACCTTC | CASSSDRGHGYTF
TRBJ1-4 | TRBD1 | NA | TRBV11-2 | TGTGCCAGCAGCCTATCGACCTGGGACAGGGATTTCCCTGTTTTT | CASSLSTWDRDFPVF
TRBJ2-2 | TRBD1 | NA | TRBV5-4 | TGTGCCAGCAGCGATGACAGGGTTAGTCGTAACGGGGAGCTGTTTTTT | CASSDDRVSRNGELFF
TRBJ2-1 | NA | NA | TRBV27 | TGTGCCAGCAGTTCGACTAGTATTTTAGTCAATGAGCAGTTCTTC | CASSSTSILVNEQFF
TRBJ2-7 | NA | NA | TRBV10-3 | TGTGCCATCAGTGAGTCTAGGGGAACAGGCGAGCAGTACTTC | CAISESRGTGEQYF
TRBJ2-7 | NA | NA | TRBV18 | TGTGCCAGCTCACCCCGGGAGTCCTACGAGCAGTACTTC | CASSPRESYEQYF
TRBJ1-1 | NA | NA | TRBV19 | TGTGCCAGTAGTATTGTTGGGGGGGGTACTGAAGCTTTCTTT | CASSIVGGGTEAFF
TRBJ2-1 | TRBD1 | NA | TRBV5-5 | TGTGCCAGCAGCTTGAGAGGGACAGGGTTAAGTGAGCAGTTCTTC | CASSLRGTGLSEQFF
TRBJ2-3 | NA | NA | TRBV6-1 | TGTGCCAGCAGGATGACGGGAGCTAGCACAGATACGCAGTATTTT | CASRMTGASTDTQYF
TRBJ2-3 | NA | NA | TRBV7-9 | TGTGCCAGCAGCTTACCTTCCGGACGGACTGTTAGCACAGATACGCAGTATTTT | CASSLPSGRTVSTDTQYF
TRBJ1-1 | NA | NA | TRBV11-1 | TGTGCCAGCAGCTTTCAGGGAACTGAAGCTTTCTTT | CASSFQGTEAFF
TRBJ2-7 | NA | NA | TRBV6-5 | TGTGCCAGCACCGGCCCAGGGCACTTTTACGAGCAGTACTTC | CASTGPGHFYEQYF
TRBJ1-1 | NA | NA | TRBV2 | TGTGCCAGCATGGTACTTCAGGGCGTAGCTTTCTTT | CASMVLQGVAFF
TRBJ1-4 | NA | NA | TRBV19 | TGTGCCAGTAGTCCCCTTAATGAAAAACTGTTTTTT | CASSPLNEKLFF
TRBJ2-5 | TRBD2 | NA | TRBV7-9 | TGTGCCAGCAGCGGACTAGCGGGATTGATTGAGACCCAGTACTTC | CASSGLAGLIETQYF
TRBJ2-4 | TRBD2 | NA | TRBV30 | TGTGCCTGGAGTGCCAGACTAGCGGGAAGAAACATTCAGTACTTC | CAWSARLAGRNIQYF
TRBJ2-7 | NA | NA | TRBV18 | TGTGCCAGCTCACCTTTATACGACATTGGCAGCGAGCAGTACTTC | CASSPLYDIGSEQYF
TRBJ1-5 | NA | NA | TRBV5-6 | TGTGCCAGCAGCTCGGCTGGGTGGGGCTTTCAGCCCCAGCATTTT | CASSSAGWGFQPQHF
TRBJ2-1 | NA | NA | TRBV30 | TGTGCCTGGAGTCCTTTAAATGAGCAGTTCTTC | CAWSPLNEQFF
TRBJ1-3 | NA | NA | TRBV18 | TGTGCCAGCTCATCTCAAGGGACATTACTAGGAAACACCATATATTTT | CASSSQGTLLGNTIYF
TRBJ1-2 | TRBD1 | NA | TRBV2 | TGTGCCAGCAGTGGGACAGGGACTGAGTATGGCTACACCTTC | CASSGTGTEYGYTF
TRBJ2-4 | TRBD2 | NA | TRBV4-3 | TGCGCCAGCAGCCACCTCCTGGGGGAGGGCATAGACATTCAGTACTTC | CASSHLLGEGIDIQYF
TRBJ2-3 | TRBD1 | NA | TRBV5-1 | TGCGCCAGCAGCTTGGAGGGGACAGGGAGCACAGATACGCAGTATTTT | CASSLEGTGSTDTQYF
TRBJ2-6 | TRBD1 | few | TRBV7-6 | TGTGCCAGCAGCTTAGCGCGTTGGACAGGGACTGGGGCCAACGTCCTGACTTTC | CASSLARWTGTGANVLTF
TRBJ1-2 | TRBD1 | NA | TRBV5-4 | TGTGCCAGCAGCCTTCTCGACAGGGGGCGAGGCTACACCTTC | CASSLLDRGRGYTF
TRBJ2-2 | TRBD1 | once | TRBV10-3 | TGTGCCATCAGTGAGTTGGGGACAGGAAGGACCGGGGAGCTGTTTTTT | CAISELGTGRTGELFF
TRBJ2-1 | NA | NA | TRBV5-1 | TGCGCCAGCAGCTTGGACTGGAATGAGCAGTTCTTC | CASSLDWNEQFF
TRBJ2-5 | TRBD2 | NA | TRBV9 | TGTGCCAGCAGCTGGGGACTAGCGGGAGGAGAGACCCAGTACTTC | CASSWGLAGGETQYF
TRBJ1-1 | TRBD1 | NA | TRBV9 | TGTGCCAGCAGCTCGGGACAGGGGGCGGATGCTTTCTTT | CASSSGQGADAFF
TRBJ1-5 | NA | NA | TRBV18 | TGTGCCAGCTCACCAGGAGTCCAGAGGCCCCAGCATTTT | CASSPGVQRPQHF
TRBJ2-6 | NA | once | TRBV29-1 | TGCAGTGGGATAGCGTTTGTGGCTGGGGCCAACGTCCTGACTTTC | CSGIAFVAGANVLTF
TRBJ1-1 | TRBD1 | NA | TRBV13 | TGTGCCAGCAGCTTAGCAGGGGGCTACACTGAAGCTTTCTTT | CASSLAGGYTEAFF